This TCR beta chain was recorded in a study of response to subunit inactivated influenza vaccine. General study points: Only a handful of new T cells, the authors suggested, are recruited with each seasonal influenza vaccination.

TCRdb reprocessed the RT-PCR reads with MiXCR, giving one entry per CDR3 protein. The sample shows about 520,000 distinct CDR3 sequences, 6% to 9% of them seen only once. The junction had 3 bases not matched to a gene; V was cut back by 6 bases and J by 4 bases. The CDR3 is made up of 13 amino acids. This clonotype was counted a few times. Its antigen is unidentified. The source was PBMCs from blood, collected less than 30 months after vaccination. V gene TRBV12-3 or TRBV12-4 combines with J gene TRBJ2-5; 9 nucleotides align to TRBD1. The receptor comes from a man between 45 and 75 years old who received an inactivated influenza vaccine. The CDR3 sequence is CASRGTGRETQYF. CDR3 DNA sequence: TGTGCCAGCAGGGGGACAGGGAGAGAGACCCAGTACTTC.